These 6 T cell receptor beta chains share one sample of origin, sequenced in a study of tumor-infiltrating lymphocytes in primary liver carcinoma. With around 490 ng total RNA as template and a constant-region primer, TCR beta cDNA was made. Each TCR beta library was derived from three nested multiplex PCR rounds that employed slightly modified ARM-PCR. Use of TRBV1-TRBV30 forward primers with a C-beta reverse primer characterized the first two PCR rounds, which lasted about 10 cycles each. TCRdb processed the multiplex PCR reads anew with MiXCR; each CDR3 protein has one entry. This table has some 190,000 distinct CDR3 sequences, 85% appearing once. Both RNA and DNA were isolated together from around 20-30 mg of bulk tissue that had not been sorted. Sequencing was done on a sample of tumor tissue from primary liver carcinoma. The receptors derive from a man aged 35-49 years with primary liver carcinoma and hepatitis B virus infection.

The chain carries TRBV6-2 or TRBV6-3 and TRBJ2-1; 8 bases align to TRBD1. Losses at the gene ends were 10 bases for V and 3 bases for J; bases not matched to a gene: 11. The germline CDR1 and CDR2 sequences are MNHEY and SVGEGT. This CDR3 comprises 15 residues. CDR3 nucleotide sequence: TGTGCCAATAGCTTACTCGACAGGGGCTACAATGAGCAGTTCTTC. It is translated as CANSLLDRGYNEQFF.

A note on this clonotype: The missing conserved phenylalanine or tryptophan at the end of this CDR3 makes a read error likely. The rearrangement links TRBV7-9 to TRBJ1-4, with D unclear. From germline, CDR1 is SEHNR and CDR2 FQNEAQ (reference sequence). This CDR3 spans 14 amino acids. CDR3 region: CASSLAGQNEKLFL. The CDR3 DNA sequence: TGTGCCAGTAGCTTAGCTGGCCAGAATGAAAAACTGTTTTTG.

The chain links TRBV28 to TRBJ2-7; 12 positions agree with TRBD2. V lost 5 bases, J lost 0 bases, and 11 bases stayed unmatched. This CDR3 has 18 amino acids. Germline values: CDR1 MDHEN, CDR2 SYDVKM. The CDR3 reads CASSRRLAGDYSSYEQYF. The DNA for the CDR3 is TGTGCCAGCAGTCGAAGACTAGCGGGAGACTATAGCTCCTACGAGCAGTACTTC.

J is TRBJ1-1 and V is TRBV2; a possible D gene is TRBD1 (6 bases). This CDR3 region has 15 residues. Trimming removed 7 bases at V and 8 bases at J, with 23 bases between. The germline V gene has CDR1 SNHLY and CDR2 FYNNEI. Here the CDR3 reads CASKGQRISATEAFF. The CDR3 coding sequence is TGTGCCAGCAAAGGACAGAGAATTTCAGCAACGGAAGCTTTCTTT.

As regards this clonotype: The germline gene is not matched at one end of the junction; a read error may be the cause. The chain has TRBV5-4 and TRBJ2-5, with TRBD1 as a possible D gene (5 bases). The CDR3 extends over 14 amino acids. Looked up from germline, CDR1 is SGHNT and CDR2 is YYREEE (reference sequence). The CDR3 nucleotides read TGTGTCAGCAGCTCAGTACAGGTGGGGGAGACCCAGTACTTC. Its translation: CVSSSVQVGETQYF.

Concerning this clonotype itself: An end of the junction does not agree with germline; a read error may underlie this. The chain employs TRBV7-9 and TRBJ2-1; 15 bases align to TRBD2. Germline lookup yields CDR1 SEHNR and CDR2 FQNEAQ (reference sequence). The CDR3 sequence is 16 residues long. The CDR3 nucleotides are TGTGCCAGCAGCCAACCGGGACTAGCGGGAGGCGGTGAGCATTTCTTC. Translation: CASSQPGLAGGGEHFF.